This TCR beta chain was captured by sequencing in a study of graft-versus-host responses after intestinal transplantation. Overall study context: Transplants given to recipients were multivisceral, liver-intestinal, or isolated intestinal.

From the graft tissue, intraepithelial and lamina propria lymphocytes were released through processing. The table came from immunoSEQ multiplex PCR; TCRdb's copy has only in-frame clones and leaves some out. The sample records around 8,400 clones, about 74% being singletons. Germline CDR1 reads MDHEN; CDR2 reads SYDVKM. This CDR3 has 15 amino acids. V was pared by 6 bases and J by 5 bases, with 19 bases between. Sequenced material: ileum tissue, taken roughly 490 days after intestinal transplant. This clonotype originated in a human patient who received an intestinal transplant, so some T cells may come from the graft donor. This chain joins TRBV28 and TRBJ1-1; TRBD1 might be the D (5 bases). This CDR3 is CASRLQGGVYTEAFF. Here the CDR3 DNA reads TGTGCCAGCAGACTTCAGGGTGGGGTGTATACTGAAGCTTTCTTT.